This TCR beta chain was identified during a study of technical replicates of blood from several donors. Assay used: immunoSEQ multiplex PCR; TCRdb lists only in-frame clones, some missing. The sample lists about 75,000 clones; around 97% were seen once. V lost 5 bases to trimming and J lost 3 bases; unmatched junction nucleotides: 11. CDR1 is GTSNPN and CDR2 is SVGIG in the germline V gene (reference sequence). There are 16 residues in the CDR3. J is TRBJ2-3 and V is TRBV30; 10 positions match TRBD2. This clonotype was sampled from a human donor in good health. The sample comprised T cells isolated from PBMCs. This chain's CDR3 is CAWGPGAGGPTDTQYF. In DNA, the CDR3 is TGTGCCTGGGGGCCCGGAGCGGGGGGGCCAACAGATACGCAGTATTTT.